A selection of T cell receptor beta chains follows, all from one sample in a study of cytomegalovirus exposure and HLA in healthy donors. The protocol was immunoSEQ multiplex PCR, while the TCRdb copy is restricted to in-frame clones and leaves out a portion. The repertoire holds 150,000 or so clones, with approximately 70% as singletons. The source material was PBMCs. These receptor sequences come from a man aged 35 to 55 in good health and CMV-seropositive. Each CDR3 is given with its conserved first and last residue. Each record gives: J gene, V gene, D gene, clone size, CDR3 protein, CDR3 DNA. A D gene is named only where the DNA matches it firmly. Clone size is stated in some rows and not others, as once, few, many or a class when expanded.

>TRBJ1-5|TRBV21-1|-|few
CASSKAGDSTNQPQHF
TGTGCCAGCAGCAAAGCAGGGGACAGCACCAATCAGCCCCAGCATTTT
>TRBJ2-3|TRBV6-5|-|-
CATHPYSGNTDTQYF
TGTGCCACCCACCCTTACTCGGGAAACACAGATACGCAGTATTTT
>TRBJ2-2|TRBV11-2|-|once
CASSPEWDLSTGELFF
TGTGCCAGCAGCCCCGAGTGGGACTTATCCACCGGGGAGCTGTTTTTT
>TRBJ1-2|TRBV5-6|TRBD1|-
CASSFGTGVAYGYTF
TGTGCCAGCAGCTTCGGGACAGGGGTCGCCTATGGCTACACCTTC
>TRBJ2-5|TRBV6-6|-|-
CASSTLAGETQYF
TGTGCCAGCAGCACACTAGCAGGCGAGACCCAGTACTTC
>TRBJ2-1|TRBV9|-|-
CASSKFTVDWPSSYNEQFF
TGTGCCAGCAGTAAATTTACTGTAGACTGGCCGAGCTCCTACAATGAGCAGTTCTTC
>TRBJ2-2|TRBV5-4|TRBD1|few
CASSSRRTGGNTGELFF
TGTGCCAGCAGCTCTCGGAGGACAGGGGGCAACACCGGGGAGCTGTTTTTT
>TRBJ1-2|TRBV7-9|-|-
CSSSSRNREPYYGYTF
TGTTCCAGCAGCTCCCGAAACAGGGAGCCCTACTATGGCTACACCTTC
>TRBJ1-2|TRBV4-1|TRBD1|few
CASSRDREWNGYTF
TGCGCCAGCAGCCGCGACAGGGAATGGAATGGCTACACCTTC
>TRBJ2-1|TRBV11-2|-|-
CASSLEGAGWDEQFF
TGTGCCAGCAGCTTAGAGGGGGCCGGTTGGGATGAGCAGTTCTTC
>TRBJ1-5|TRBV19|-|-
CASRGRGDQPQHF
TGTGCCAGTAGGGGCAGGGGTGATCAGCCCCAGCATTTT
>TRBJ2-7|TRBV29-1|-|few
CSVEGDTTYEQYF
TGCAGCGTTGAAGGGGACACAACCTACGAGCAGTACTTC
>TRBJ2-2|TRBV5-1|-|few
CASSLQGRMNTGELFF
TGCGCCAGCAGCTTGCAGGGAAGAATGAACACCGGGGAGCTGTTTTTT
>TRBJ2-1|TRBV19|-|-
CASSIATRSGNEQFF
TGTGCCAGTAGTATAGCGACCCGTTCAGGCAATGAGCAGTTCTTC
>TRBJ2-7|TRBV5-1|TRBD1|-
CASSKFPGQGAYEQYF
TGCGCCAGCAGCAAATTTCCGGGACAGGGGGCATACGAGCAGTACTTC
>TRBJ1-5|TRBV27|-|-
CASSLMPPVPNNQPQHF
TGTGCCAGCAGCCTAATGCCCCCGGTCCCTAACAATCAGCCCCAGCATTTT
>TRBJ2-3|TRBV7-2|-|-
CASAPGSATDTQYF
TGTGCCAGCGCGCCAGGCAGTGCGACAGATACGCAGTATTTT
>TRBJ1-3|TRBV4-1|TRBD1|-
CASSQDGMDRGLFTGSGNTIYF
TGCGCCAGCAGCCAAGATGGGATGGACAGGGGGCTTTTCACGGGCTCTGGAAACACCATATATTTT
>TRBJ1-1|TRBV2|-|-
CASSEETVLNTEAFF
TGTGCCAGCAGTGAAGAAACAGTACTGAACACTGAAGCTTTCTTT
>TRBJ2-1|TRBV27|-|few
CASSRAGFSYNEQFF
TGTGCCAGCAGCCGGGCAGGGTTCTCCTACAATGAGCAGTTCTTC
>TRBJ1-2|TRBV4-2|-|-
CASSQVQPVGQTNYGYTF
TGTGCCAGCAGCCAAGTACAACCGGTGGGGCAGACAAACTATGGCTACACCTTC
>TRBJ1-4|TRBV5-4|-|-
CANTRGGHENEKLFF
TGTGCCAACACTCGCGGGGGACACGAGAATGAAAAACTGTTTTTT
>TRBJ2-2|TRBV5-1|TRBD2|-
CASTPRTSGGNTGELFF
TGCGCCAGCACCCCCCGGACTAGCGGGGGGAACACCGGGGAGCTGTTTTTT
>TRBJ2-2|TRBV5-1|TRBD2|-
CASSPSGEGGELFF
TGCGCCAGCAGCCCAAGCGGGGAGGGCGGGGAGCTGTTTTTT
>TRBJ2-1|TRBV4-2|-|many
CASSQDEAGGHNEQFF
TGTGCCAGCAGCCAAGATGAGGCAGGCGGGCACAATGAGCAGTTCTTC
>TRBJ2-1|TRBV15|TRBD2|-
CATSRGQRGAYNEQFF
TGTGCCACCAGCAGAGGGCAACGGGGGGCCTACAATGAGCAGTTCTTC
>TRBJ1-1|TRBV4-2|-|few
CASSQENRDGVNTEAFF
TGTGCCAGCAGCCAAGAGAACAGGGACGGGGTGAACACTGAAGCTTTCTTT
>TRBJ2-2|TRBV5-1|TRBD2|-
CASSWTSGAATGELFF
TGCGCCAGCAGCTGGACTAGCGGGGCGGCTACCGGGGAGCTGTTTTTT
>TRBJ1-2|TRBV6-4|TRBD1|-
CASSDGDSLYGYTF
TGTGCCAGCAGTGACGGGGACAGCCTCTATGGCTACACCTTC
>TRBJ1-6|TRBV18|TRBD1|-
CASSPRTGLYSPLHF
TGTGCCAGCTCACCAAGGACAGGGCTCTACTCACCCCTCCACTTT
>TRBJ1-1|TRBV4-3|-|-
CASSHRSGGTEAFF
TGCGCCAGCAGCCATCGGTCCGGAGGAACCGAAGCTTTCTTT
>TRBJ1-1|TRBV28|-|few
CASTGGNTEAFF
TGTGCCAGCACCGGGGGGAACACTGAAGCTTTCTTT
>TRBJ1-2|TRBV6-5|-|few
CASSTGRGGYTF
TGTGCCAGCAGTACGGGCAGGGGCGGCTACACCTTC
>TRBJ1-5|TRBV4-3|-|-
CASSPEGNQPQHF
TGCGCCAGCAGCCCCGAGGGTAACCAGCCCCAGCATTTT
>TRBJ2-3|TRBV25-1|-|-
CASSLFTDTQYF
TGTGCCAGCAGCCTCTTCACAGATACGCAGTATTTT
>TRBJ2-3|TRBV7-2|TRBD1|-
CASSFRTGGTDTQYF
TGTGCCAGCAGCTTCCGGACAGGGGGCACAGATACGCAGTATTTT
>TRBJ2-1|TRBV18|TRBD1|-
CASSHWDRGLGNEQFF
TGTGCCAGCTCACACTGGGACAGGGGGCTAGGAAATGAGCAGTTCTTC
>TRBJ2-1|TRBV7-3|-|-
CASSLISSSYNEQFF
TGTGCCAGCAGCTTAATATCCTCCTCCTACAATGAGCAGTTCTTC
>TRBJ2-7|TRBV14|TRBD2|-
CASSQGGGLPYEQYF
TGTGCCAGCAGCCAAGGGGGGGGTCTCCCCTACGAGCAGTACTTC
>TRBJ1-2|TRBV5-4|-|-
CASSFREKGSGYTF
TGTGCCAGCAGCTTTAGGGAGAAGGGATCTGGCTACACCTTC
>TRBJ1-6|TRBV6-1|-|-
CASTLTGPYNSPLHF
TGTGCCAGCACCTTGACGGGTCCCTATAATTCACCCCTCCACTTT
>TRBJ2-7|TRBV30|-|-
CAWSGNSGVEQYF
TGTGCCTGGAGTGGGAATTCAGGGGTCGAGCAGTACTTC